The table lists the clone carrying this T cell receptor (beta chain) with a count of one. The antigen is not known. A second PCR, run for roughly 6 to 11 cycles, used a sample-barcoded 5' primer plus a J-beta primer mix. TCRdb reprocessed the 5' RACE reads via MiXCR and lists one record per CDR3 protein. The repertoire holds approximately 2,000,000 distinct CDR3 sequences, with roughly two fifths as singletons. Trimming stripped 4 bases from V and 1 base from J, with 18 bases between. The CDR3 loop spans 16 amino acids. The V gene's germline CDR1 is SGHRS and CDR2 YFSETQ. The sample is drawn from a study of blood T cells in healthy people across ages. Study results and limitations: PBMCs were not sorted, which prevented a conclusive comparison of naive versus antigen-experienced cells. Lack of knowledge of donor CMV status possibly confounded expanded clonotype changes.

This chain links TRBV5-1 with TRBJ2-7; D tentatively reads TRBD1 or TRBD2 (5 bases each). The receptor comes from a human donor in good health. The sample comprised blood. For the CDR3, the DNA is TGCGCCAGCAGCCCGGACGGGACGACTGATTCCTACGAGCAGTACTTC. Translated, it gives CASSPDGTTDSYEQYF.